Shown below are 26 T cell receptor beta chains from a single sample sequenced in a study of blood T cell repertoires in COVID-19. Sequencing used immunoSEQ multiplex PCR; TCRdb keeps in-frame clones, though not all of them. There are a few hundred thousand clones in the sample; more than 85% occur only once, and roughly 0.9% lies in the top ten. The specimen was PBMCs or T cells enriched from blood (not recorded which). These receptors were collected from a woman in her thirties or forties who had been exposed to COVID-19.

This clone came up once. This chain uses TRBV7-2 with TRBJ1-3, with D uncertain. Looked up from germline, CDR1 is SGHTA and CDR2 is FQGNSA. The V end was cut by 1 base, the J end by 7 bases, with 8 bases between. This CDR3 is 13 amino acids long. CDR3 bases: TGTGCCAGCAGCTTAGAACAGTGGAACACCATATATTTT. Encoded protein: CASSLEQWNTIYF.

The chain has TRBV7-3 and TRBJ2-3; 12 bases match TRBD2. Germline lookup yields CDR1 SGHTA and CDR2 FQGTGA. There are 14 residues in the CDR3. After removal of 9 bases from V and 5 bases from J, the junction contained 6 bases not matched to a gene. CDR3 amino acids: CASAPGLAGDTQYF. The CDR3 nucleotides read TGTGCCAGTGCTCCGGGACTAGCGGGAGATACGCAGTATTTT.

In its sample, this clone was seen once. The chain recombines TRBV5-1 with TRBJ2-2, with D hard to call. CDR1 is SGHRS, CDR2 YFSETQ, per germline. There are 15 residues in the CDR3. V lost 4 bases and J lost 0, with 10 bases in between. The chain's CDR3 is CASSGRSANTGELFF. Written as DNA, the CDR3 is TGCGCCAGCAGCGGGCGATCTGCGAACACCGGGGAGCTGTTTTTT.

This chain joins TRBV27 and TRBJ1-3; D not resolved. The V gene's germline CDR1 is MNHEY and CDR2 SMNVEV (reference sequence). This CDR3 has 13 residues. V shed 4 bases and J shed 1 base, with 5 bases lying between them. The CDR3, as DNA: TGTGCCAGCAGTTCAGGTTCTGGAAACACCATATATTTT. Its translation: CASSSGSGNTIYF.

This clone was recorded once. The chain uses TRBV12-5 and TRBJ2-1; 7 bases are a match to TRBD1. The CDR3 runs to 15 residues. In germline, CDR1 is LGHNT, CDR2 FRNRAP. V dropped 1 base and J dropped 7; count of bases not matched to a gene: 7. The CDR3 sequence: CASGLAGTALNEQFF. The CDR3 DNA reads TGTGCTAGTGGTTTGGCTGGGACAGCCCTTAATGAGCAGTTCTTC.

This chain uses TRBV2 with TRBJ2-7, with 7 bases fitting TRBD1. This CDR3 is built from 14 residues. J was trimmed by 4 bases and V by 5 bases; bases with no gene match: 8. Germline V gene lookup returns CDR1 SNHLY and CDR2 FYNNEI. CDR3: CASSHRDRPYEQYF. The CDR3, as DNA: TGTGCCAGCAGTCACCGGGACAGACCATACGAGCAGTACTTC.

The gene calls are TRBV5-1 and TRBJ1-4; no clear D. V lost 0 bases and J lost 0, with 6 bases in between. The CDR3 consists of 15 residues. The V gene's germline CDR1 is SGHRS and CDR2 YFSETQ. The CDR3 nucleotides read TGCGCCAGCAGCTTGGGGGCCGCAACTAATGAAAAACTGTTTTTT. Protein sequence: CASSLGAATNEKLFF.

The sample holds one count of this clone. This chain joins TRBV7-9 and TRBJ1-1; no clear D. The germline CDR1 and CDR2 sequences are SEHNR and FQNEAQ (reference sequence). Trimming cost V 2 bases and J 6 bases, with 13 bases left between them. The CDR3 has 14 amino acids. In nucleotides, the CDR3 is TGTGCCAGCAGCTTATCGGGCGGGCCGCCTGAAGCTTTCTTT. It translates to CASSLSGGPPEAFF.

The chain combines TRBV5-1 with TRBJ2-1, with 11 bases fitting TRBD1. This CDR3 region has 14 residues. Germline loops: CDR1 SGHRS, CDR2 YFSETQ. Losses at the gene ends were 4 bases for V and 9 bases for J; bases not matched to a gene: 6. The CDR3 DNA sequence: TGCGCCAGCAGCAACACCGGGACAGGGGGTGAGCAGTTCTTC. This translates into CASSNTGTGGEQFF.

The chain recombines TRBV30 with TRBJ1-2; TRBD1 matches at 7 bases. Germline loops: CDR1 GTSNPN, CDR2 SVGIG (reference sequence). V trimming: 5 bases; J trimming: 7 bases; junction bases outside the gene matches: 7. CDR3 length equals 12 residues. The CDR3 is CAWQGQLSGYTF. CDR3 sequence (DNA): TGTGCCTGGCAGGGACAGCTTTCTGGCTACACCTTC.

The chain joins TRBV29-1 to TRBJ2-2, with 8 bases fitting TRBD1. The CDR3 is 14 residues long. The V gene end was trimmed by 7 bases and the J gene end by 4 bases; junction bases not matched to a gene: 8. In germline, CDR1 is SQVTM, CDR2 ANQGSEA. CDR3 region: CSGQGPIGTGELFF. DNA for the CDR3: TGCAGCGGACAGGGGCCGATAGGCACCGGGGAGCTGTTTTTT.

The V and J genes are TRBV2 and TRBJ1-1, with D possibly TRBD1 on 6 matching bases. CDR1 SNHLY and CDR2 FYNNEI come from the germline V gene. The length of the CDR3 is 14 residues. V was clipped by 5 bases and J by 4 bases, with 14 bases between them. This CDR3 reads CASSPQGGGTEAFF. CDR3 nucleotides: TGTGCCAGCAGTCCTCAGGGAGGGGGCACTGAAGCTTTCTTT.

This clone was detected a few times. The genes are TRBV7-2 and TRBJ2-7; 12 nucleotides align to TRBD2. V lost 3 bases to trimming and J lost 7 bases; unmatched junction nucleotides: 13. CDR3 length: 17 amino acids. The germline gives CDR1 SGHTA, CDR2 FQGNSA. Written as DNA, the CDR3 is TGTGCCAGCAGCTTCAATAGGGCTAGCGGGGGGGCCTCTGAGCAGTACTTC. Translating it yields CASSFNRASGGASEQYF.

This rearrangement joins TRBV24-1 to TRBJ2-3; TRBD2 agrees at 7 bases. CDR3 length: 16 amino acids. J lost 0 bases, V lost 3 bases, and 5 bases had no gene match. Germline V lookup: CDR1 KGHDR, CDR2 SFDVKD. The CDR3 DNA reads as TGTGCCACCAGTGATACTAGCGCCCCTAGCACAGATACGCAGTATTTT. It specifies CATSDTSAPSTDTQYF.

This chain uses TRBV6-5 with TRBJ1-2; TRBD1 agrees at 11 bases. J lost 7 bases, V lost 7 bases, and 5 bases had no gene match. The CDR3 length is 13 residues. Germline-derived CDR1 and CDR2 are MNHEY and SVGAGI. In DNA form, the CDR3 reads TGTGCCAGCACTATGGACAGGGGGCTTGGCTACACCTTC. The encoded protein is CASTMDRGLGYTF.

CDR3 residues: CASSLSTGGEQPQHF. The CDR3, as DNA: TGTGCCAGCAGTTTATCGACAGGGGGCGAGCAGCCCCAGCATTTT. The rearrangement links TRBV6-2 or TRBV6-3 to TRBJ1-5; TRBD1 agrees at 10 bases. Looked up from germline, CDR1 is MNHEY and CDR2 is SVGEGT. The trim removed 4 bases at V and 7 bases at J, leaving 7 bases unmatched. The CDR3 has 15 residues.

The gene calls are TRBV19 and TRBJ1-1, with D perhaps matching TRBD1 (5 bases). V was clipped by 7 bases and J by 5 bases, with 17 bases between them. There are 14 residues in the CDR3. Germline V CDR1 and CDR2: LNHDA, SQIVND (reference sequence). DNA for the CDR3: TGTGCCAGTAAGATCGGCAGGGTGGGTACTGAAGCTTTCTTT. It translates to CASKIGRVGTEAFF.

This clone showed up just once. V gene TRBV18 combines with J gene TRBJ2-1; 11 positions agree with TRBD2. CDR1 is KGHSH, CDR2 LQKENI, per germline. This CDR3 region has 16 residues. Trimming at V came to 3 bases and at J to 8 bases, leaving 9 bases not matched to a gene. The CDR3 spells CASSPLAGGRRDEQFF. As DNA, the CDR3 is TGTGCCAGCTCACCGCTAGCGGGAGGACGTCGGGATGAGCAGTTCTTC.

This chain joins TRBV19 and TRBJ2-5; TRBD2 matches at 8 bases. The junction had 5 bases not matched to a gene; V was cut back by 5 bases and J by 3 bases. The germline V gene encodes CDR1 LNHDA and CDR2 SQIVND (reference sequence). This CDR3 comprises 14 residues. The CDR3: CASSRAGVEETQYF. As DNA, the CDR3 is TGTGCCAGTAGTCGAGCGGGAGTTGAAGAGACCCAGTACTTC. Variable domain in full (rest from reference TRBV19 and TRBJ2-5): DGGITQSPKYLFRKEGQNVTLSCEQNLNHDAMYWYRQDPGQGLRLIYYSQIVNDFQKGDIAEGYSVSREKKESFPLTVTSAQKNPTAFYLCASSRAGVEETQYFGPGTRLLVL.

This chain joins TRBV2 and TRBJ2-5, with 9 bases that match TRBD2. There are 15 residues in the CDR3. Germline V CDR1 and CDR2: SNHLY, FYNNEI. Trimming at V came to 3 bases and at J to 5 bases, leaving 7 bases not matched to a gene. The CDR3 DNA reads TGTGCCAGCAGTGACCGCGCGGGGGGGCTGGAGACCCAGTACTTC. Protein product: CASSDRAGGLETQYF.

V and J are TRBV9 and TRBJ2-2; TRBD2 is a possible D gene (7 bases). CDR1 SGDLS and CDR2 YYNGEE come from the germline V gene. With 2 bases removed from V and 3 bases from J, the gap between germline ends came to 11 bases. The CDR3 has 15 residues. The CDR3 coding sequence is TGTGCCAGCAGCGTCCGGGGGGCGGACACCGGGGAGCTGTTTTTT. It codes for CASSVRGADTGELFF.

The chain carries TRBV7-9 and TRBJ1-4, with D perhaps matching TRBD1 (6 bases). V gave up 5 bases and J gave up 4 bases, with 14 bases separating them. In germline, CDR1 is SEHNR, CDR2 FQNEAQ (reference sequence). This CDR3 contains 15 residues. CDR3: CASSPQGFDNEKLFF. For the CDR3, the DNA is TGTGCCAGCAGCCCCCAGGGGTTCGATAATGAAAAACTGTTTTTT.

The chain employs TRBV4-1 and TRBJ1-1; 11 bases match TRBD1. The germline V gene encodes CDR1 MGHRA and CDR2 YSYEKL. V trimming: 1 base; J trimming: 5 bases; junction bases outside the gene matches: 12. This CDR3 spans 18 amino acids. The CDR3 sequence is CASSQGTGGLGFGTEAFF. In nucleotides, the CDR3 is TGCGCCAGCAGCCAAGGGACAGGGGGCTTGGGTTTTGGGACTGAAGCTTTCTTT.

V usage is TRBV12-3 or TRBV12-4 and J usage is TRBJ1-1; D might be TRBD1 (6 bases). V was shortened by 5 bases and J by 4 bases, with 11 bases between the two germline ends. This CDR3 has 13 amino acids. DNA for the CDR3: TGTGCCAGCAGTCTACAGGGAACCACTGAAGCTTTCTTT. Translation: CASSLQGTTEAFF.

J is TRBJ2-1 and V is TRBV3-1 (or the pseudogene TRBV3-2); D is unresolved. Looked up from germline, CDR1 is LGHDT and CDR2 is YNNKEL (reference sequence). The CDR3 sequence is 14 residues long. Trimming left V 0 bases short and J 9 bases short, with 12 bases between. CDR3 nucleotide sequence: TGTGCCAGCAGCCAAGATTTGTACGGGTTTGAGCAGTTCTTC. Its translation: CASSQDLYGFEQFF.

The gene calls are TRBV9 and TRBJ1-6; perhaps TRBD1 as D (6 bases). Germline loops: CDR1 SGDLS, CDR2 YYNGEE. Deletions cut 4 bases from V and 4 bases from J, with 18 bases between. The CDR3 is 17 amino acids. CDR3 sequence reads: CASSPRGGPSYNSPLHF. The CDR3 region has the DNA TGTGCCAGCAGCCCCCGGGGGGGCCCGTCATATAATTCACCCCTCCACTTT.